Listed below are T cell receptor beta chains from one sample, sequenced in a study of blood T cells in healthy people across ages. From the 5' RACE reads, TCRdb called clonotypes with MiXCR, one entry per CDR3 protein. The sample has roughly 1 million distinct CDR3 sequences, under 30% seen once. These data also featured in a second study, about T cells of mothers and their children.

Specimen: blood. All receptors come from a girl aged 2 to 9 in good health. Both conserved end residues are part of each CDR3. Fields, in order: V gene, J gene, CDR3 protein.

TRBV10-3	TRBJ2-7	CAISDPTERGYEQYF
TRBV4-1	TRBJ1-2	CASSHYFPGTPGYTF
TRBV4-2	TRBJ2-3	CASSQGEAGVLGTDTQYF
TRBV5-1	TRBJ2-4	CASSLWSGTTQYF
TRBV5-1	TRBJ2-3	CASSLAPSDTQYF
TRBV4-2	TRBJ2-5	CASSPRVYQETQYF
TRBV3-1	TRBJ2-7	CASSQEASGIYEQYF
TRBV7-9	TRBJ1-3	CASSSVPGTVGGNTIYF
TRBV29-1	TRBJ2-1	CSAMGGLLSYNEQFF
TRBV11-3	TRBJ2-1	CASSLGAAGGWGHNEQFF
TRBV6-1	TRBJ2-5	CASSEGEVRVLEETQYF
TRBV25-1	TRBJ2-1	CVSSESGELAPFF
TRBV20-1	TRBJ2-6	CSAGGSLDSGANVLTF
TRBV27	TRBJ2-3	CASQGGADTQYF
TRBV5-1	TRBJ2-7	CASSLEATRAGEQYF
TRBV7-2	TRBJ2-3	CASSSRAMVADTQYF
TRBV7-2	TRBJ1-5	CASSFEGGRNQPQHF
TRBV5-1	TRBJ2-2	CASTLAGGLNTGELFF
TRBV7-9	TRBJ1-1	CASSLRPINEAFF
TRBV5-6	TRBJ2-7	CASNQLAGADEQYF
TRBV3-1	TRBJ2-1	CASSQGLYLSDNEQFF
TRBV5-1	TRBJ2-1	CASSSSGRDPYNEQFF
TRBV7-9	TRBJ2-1	CASIRQGGSGSSYNEQFF
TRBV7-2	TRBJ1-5	CASSLVGWTQPQHF
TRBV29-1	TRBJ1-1	CSAEDLRTEAFF
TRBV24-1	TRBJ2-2	CATSVGTYTGELFF
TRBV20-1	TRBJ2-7	CSAPGPSAEQYF
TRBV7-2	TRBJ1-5	CASSLEKGMEPQHF
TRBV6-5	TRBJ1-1	CASSYGQGRPEAFF
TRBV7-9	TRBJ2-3	CASSPELAPDTQYF